Listed below are T cell receptor beta chains from one sample, sequenced in a study of cytomegalovirus exposure and HLA in healthy donors. Some clones are missing from TCRdb's copy, which holds only in-frame ones; the method was immunoSEQ multiplex PCR. The table lists about 140,000 clones, with 0.9% to 1% in the top ten. Sequencing was carried out using PBMCs. These receptors were obtained from a male donor in good health and CMV-seronegative. Both conserved end residues are part of each CDR3. The D gene is left open where the match is weak.

D	V	length	J	CDR3	DNA
TRBD1	TRBV6-5	15	TRBJ2-7	CASRPTDRGWYEQYF	TGTGCCAGCAGACCAACCGACAGGGGGTGGTACGAGCAGTACTTC
-	TRBV27	15	TRBJ1-2	CASSFGGLSNYGYTF	TGTGCCAGCAGTTTCGGCGGGTTATCTAACTATGGCTACACCTTC
TRBD2	TRBV5-4	16	TRBJ2-7	CASSPTSGRAVGEQYF	TGTGCCAGCAGCCCTACTAGCGGGAGGGCGGTTGGCGAGCAGTACTTC
TRBD2	TRBV11-2	14	TRBJ2-5	CASSFSGRKETQYF	TGTGCCAGCAGCTTTAGCGGGAGAAAAGAGACCCAGTACTTC
-	TRBV7-9	16	TRBJ2-7	CASSPLLRGSAYEQYF	TGTGCCAGCAGCCCACTCTTAAGGGGGAGCGCCTACGAGCAGTACTTC
TRBD2	TRBV28	14	TRBJ2-3	CASSSGGDTDTQYF	TGTGCCAGCAGTAGCGGGGGGGACACAGATACGCAGTATTTT
-	TRBV5-6	18	TRBJ2-6	CASSLAPTGVSGANVLTF	TGTGCCAGCAGCTTGGCCCCGACGGGGGTCTCTGGGGCCAACGTCCTGACTTTC
-	TRBV6-1	12	TRBJ2-3	CASSGVPDTQYF	TGTGCCAGCAGTGGAGTACCAGATACGCAGTATTTT
TRBD1	TRBV6-5	14	TRBJ1-1	CASSSWDRGAEAFF	TGTGCCAGCAGTTCGTGGGACAGGGGGGCTGAAGCTTTCTTT
TRBD2	TRBV30	15	TRBJ2-5	CAWSVFSGLQETQYF	TGTGCCTGGAGTGTGTTTAGCGGGCTCCAAGAGACCCAGTACTTC
TRBD1	TRBV28	17	TRBJ1-5	CASWRTGWGYSNQPQHF	TGTGCCAGCTGGAGGACAGGCTGGGGATATAGCAATCAGCCCCAGCATTTT
TRBD1	TRBV29-1	13	TRBJ2-2	CSARTGDTGELFF	TGCAGCGCCAGGACAGGGGACACCGGGGAGCTGTTTTTT
TRBD2	TRBV27	16	TRBJ2-7	CASSLSSLAGVYEQYF	TGTGCCAGCAGTTTATCGTCCCTAGCGGGGGTCTACGAGCAGTACTTC
TRBD2	TRBV7-2	16	TRBJ2-2	CASSGAGGENTGELFF	TGTGCCAGCAGCGGAGCGGGGGGGGAGAACACCGGGGAGCTGTTTTTT
-	TRBV6-5	12	TRBJ2-1	CASKPTGSSMFF	TGTGCCAGCAAGCCGACGGGTTCGTCAATGTTCTTC
TRBD2	TRBV5-1	15	TRBJ2-3	CASATLAGVTDTQYF	TGCGCCAGCGCAACGTTAGCGGGGGTGACAGATACGCAGTATTTT
TRBD1	TRBV30	13	TRBJ1-5	CAWSRQGTQPQHF	TGTGCCTGGAGTCGACAGGGAACCCAGCCCCAGCATTTT
TRBD2	TRBV30	15	TRBJ2-5	CAWSVAGAPQETQYF	TGTGCCTGGAGTGTAGCGGGGGCACCTCAAGAGACCCAGTACTTC
TRBD2	TRBV7-2	16	TRBJ2-5	CASSLAGTSGRETQYF	TGTGCCAGCAGCTTAGCCGGGACTAGCGGGCGGGAGACCCAGTACTTC
TRBD2	TRBV29-1	14	TRBJ2-1	CSLDLAGGFNEQFF	TGCAGTTTGGACTTAGCGGGAGGTTTCAATGAGCAGTTCTTC
TRBD2	TRBV27	15	TRBJ2-7	CASRDAGGGWYEQYF	TGTGCCAGCAGGGATGCGGGAGGGGGGTGGTACGAGCAGTACTTC
-	TRBV7-9	14	TRBJ1-2	CASSLGQGDYGYTF	TGTGCCAGCAGCTTAGGGCAGGGCGACTATGGCTACACCTTC
-	TRBV19	12	TRBJ2-7	CASSNNVYEQYF	TGTGCCAGTAGTAACAACGTCTACGAGCAGTACTTC
-	TRBV15	15	TRBJ2-1	CATSREGRTYNEQFF	TGTGCCACCAGCAGAGAGGGCAGGACTTACAATGAGCAGTTCTTC
-	TRBV19	17	TRBJ2-3	CASSLAGTPISTDTQYF	TGTGCCAGTAGTCTCGCCGGGACTCCCATTAGCACAGATACGCAGTATTTT
TRBD2	TRBV7-6	16	TRBJ2-7	CASSLGVAGGTYEQYF	TGTGCCAGCAGCTTAGGCGTAGCGGGGGGGACCTACGAGCAGTACTTC
TRBD1	TRBV6-1	15	TRBJ1-2	CASSRGGQGNDGYTF	TGTGCCAGCTCGAGGGGTGGACAGGGTAACGATGGCTACACCTTC
TRBD1	TRBV29-1	12	TRBJ2-7	CSARRGTYEQYF	TGCAGCGCGCGCAGGGGGACCTACGAGCAGTACTTC
-	TRBV30	13	TRBJ1-1	CAARTLGEAEAFF	TGTGCCGCCCGGACCCTCGGGGAAGCTGAAGCTTTCTTT
-	TRBV9	16	TRBJ1-6	CASSVAPAARNSPLHF	TGTGCCAGCAGCGTAGCCCCCGCTGCTAGGAATTCACCCCTCCACTTT
TRBD2	TRBV9	17	TRBJ2-5	CASSVEVGGGAQETQYF	TGTGCCAGCAGCGTAGAAGTAGGCGGGGGGGCTCAAGAGACCCAGTACTTC
TRBD1	TRBV7-2	14	TRBJ1-1	CASSLYRGETEAFF	TGTGCCAGCAGCTTATACAGGGGTGAGACTGAAGCTTTCTTT
-	TRBV23-1	14	TRBJ1-1	CARKGGLLNTEAFF	TGCGCCAGAAAAGGAGGTTTACTGAACACTGAAGCTTTCTTT
TRBD2	TRBV19	15	TRBJ2-3	CASRAAGGLKDTQYF	TGTGCCAGTAGAGCAGCGGGAGGGTTAAAGGATACGCAGTATTTT
TRBD2	TRBV6-6	14	TRBJ2-1	CASSYSTGGVEQFF	TGTGCCAGCAGTTACTCCACGGGGGGGGTTGAGCAGTTCTTC
-	TRBV6-6	12	TRBJ1-4	CASRTGFEKLFF	TGTGCCAGCAGAACAGGTTTCGAAAAACTGTTTTTT
-	TRBV28	16	TRBJ2-3	CASSSEGLSITDTQYF	TGTGCCAGCAGTTCGGAGGGGCTTTCTATCACAGATACGCAGTATTTT
TRBD1	TRBV6-6	14	TRBJ1-5	CASSYGQGNQPQHF	TGTGCCAGCAGTTATGGACAGGGGAATCAGCCCCAGCATTTT
-	TRBV5-1	13	TRBJ1-5	CASSAGVDQPQHF	TGCGCCAGCAGTGCAGGGGTCGATCAGCCCCAGCATTTT
TRBD2	TRBV6-5	15	TRBJ2-2	CASTPGGAGTGELFF	TGTGCCAGCACCCCCGGGGGGGCAGGCACCGGGGAGCTGTTTTTT
-	TRBV5-1	13	TRBJ2-1	CASSLGRDNEQFF	TGCGCCAGCAGCTTGGGGAGGGACAATGAGCAGTTCTTC
TRBD1	TRBV5-6	15	TRBJ1-5	CASSRGTATNQPQHF	TGTGCCAGCAGCCGAGGGACAGCGACTAATCAGCCCCAGCATTTT
-	TRBV10-1	14	TRBJ1-2	CASSGPEENYGYTF	TGCGCCAGCAGTGGCCCGGAGGAAAACTATGGCTACACCTTC
TRBD2	TRBV5-1	14	TRBJ2-7	CASSFAGGPYEQYF	TGCGCCAGCAGCTTCGCGGGAGGGCCGTACGAGCAGTACTTC
TRBD1	TRBV6-1	16	TRBJ1-4	CASSDPRGPVREKLFF	TGTGCCAGCAGTGACCCCAGGGGGCCCGTTCGTGAAAAACTGTTTTTT
-	TRBV7-9	13	TRBJ2-5	CASSYRQLETQYF	TGTGCCAGCAGCTACCGACAGCTAGAGACCCAGTACTTC
TRBD1	TRBV25-1	15	TRBJ1-5	CASQGAGGSNQPQHF	TGTGCCAGCCAGGGGGCTGGGGGGAGCAATCAGCCCCAGCATTTT
TRBD1	TRBV9	17	TRBJ2-6	CASSARDRASGANVLTF	TGTGCCAGCAGCGCCCGGGACAGGGCTTCTGGGGCCAACGTCCTGACTTTC
TRBD1	TRBV30	14	TRBJ1-2	CAWNRDSYNYGYTF	TGTGCCTGGAACCGGGACAGCTATAACTATGGCTACACCTTC
-	TRBV5-1	13	TRBJ2-2	CASKVASPGELFF	TGCGCCAGCAAGGTTGCTAGCCCGGGGGAGCTGTTTTTT